This section outlines one T cell receptor (beta chain) sequence together with its context. Its antigen is unidentified. The data derive from a study of T cell responses to AZD1222 COVID-19 vaccine. Study-level information: Pooling of second doses given at about 4 or about 12 weeks was done.

Method: immunoSEQ multiplex PCR; TCRdb's copy keeps in-frame clones and lacks some. The sample yields about 130,000 clones, around nine tenths seen once. V shed 3 bases and J shed 4 bases, with 10 bases lying between them. Germline V gene lookup returns CDR1 SGHKS and CDR2 YYEKEE (reference sequence). CDR3 length: 13 amino acids. Study outcomes and limitations: Repertoire sampling was restricted to post-peak T cell response timepoints. AZD1222 recipients seropositive at baseline numbered only 5 or 6. Donors, mostly white British, included more females; clonal diversity was possibly underestimated.

The material sequenced was peripheral blood, taken on day 0 of AZD1222 vaccination. The gene calls are TRBV5-5 and TRBJ1-1, with a possible D match to TRBD1 (6 bases). The origin of this receptor is an adult in good health. Here the CDR3 reads CASSYPDSTEAFF. CDR3 DNA: TGTGCCAGCAGCTACCCGGACAGCACTGAAGCTTTCTTT.